Given below is one T cell receptor beta chain in context. There is no known antigen for this receptor. There are no base qualities to consult, and no much larger clone falls within one base. CDR3 length: 14 amino acids, cysteine to phenylalanine. Only CDR3 DNA is held: 42 bases, read in frame from base 1. The germline V gene specifies SGHAT as CDR1 and FQNNGV as CDR2. V gives up 1 base and J gives up 7 bases, and the segment between their germline ends measures 11 bases. The data belong to a study of response to subunit inactivated influenza vaccine (dated by TCRdb to the late 2010s). Regarding the complete study: Deep quantitative T cell receptor repertoire profiling was used in the study to track responses to a trivalent subunit inactivated influenza vaccine.

The library was produced with RT-PCR. The instrument was an Illumina HiSeq 2500. TCRdb applied fastp at Q25 and MiXCR to the public reads, then kept only in-frame beta chains. Entries are consolidated by CDR3 protein sequence, retaining the most common genes and DNA. Counted in this sample were some 640,000 distinct CDR3 sequences; about 15% of them appeared once. The ten largest account for 6.5% to 8.5% of the sample. What the research found in general, with its limitations: The authors suggested that each seasonal influenza vaccination may recruit only a limited number of new T cells.

The sequencing here drew on PBMCs from blood, taken 14 to 15 days before vaccination. The clonotype was recovered from a man aged 45-65 years who received an inactivated influenza vaccine. Donor details come from another sample of the same person, matched by shared clones. The chain joins TRBV11-2 to TRBJ2-4; a confident D gene designation cannot be given. The CDR3 region: CASSLGGIGNIQYF. The DNA sequence is as follows: TGTGCCAGCAGCTTAGGGGGAATAGGGAACATTCAGTACTTC. With the portions outside the CDR3 filled from the reference TRBV11-2 and TRBJ2-4 genes, the complete variable region becomes EAGVAQSPRYKIIEKRQSVAFWCNPISGHATLYWYQQILGQGPKLLIQFQNNGVVDDSQLPKDRFSAERLKGVDSTLKIQPAKLEDSAVYLCASSLGGIGNIQYFGAGTRLSVL.